A selection of T cell receptor beta chains follows, all from one sample in a study of cytomegalovirus exposure and HLA in healthy donors. Sequenced by immunoSEQ multiplex PCR; TCRdb stores in-frame clones only, minus some. This sample has around 140,000 clones, with 75% to 85% found just once. The sequencing sample was made of PBMCs. Receptors originate from a male donor in good health and CMV-seronegative. Both conserved end residues are part of each CDR3. D genes are given only for firm matches. For some rows the clone size is stated as once, few or many, or as a class when expanded; others skip it.

TRBD1	TRBV5-1	TRBJ2-7	-	TGCGCCAGCAGCCTGACAGGGGACGAGCAGTACTTC	CASSLTGDEQYF
-	TRBV7-9	TRBJ2-5	-	TGTGCCAGCAGCGCCGCGCAGGGGGGCGAGACCCAGTACTTC	CASSAAQGGETQYF
-	TRBV6-1	TRBJ1-1	-	TGTGCCAGCAGGCCTCAGAAGAACACTGAAGCTTTCTTT	CASRPQKNTEAFF
TRBD2	TRBV6-5	TRBJ2-3	-	TGTGCCAGCAGTTACTTCCGCGGGGGAATCACAGATACGCAGTATTTT	CASSYFRGGITDTQYF
-	TRBV6-5	TRBJ2-7	-	TGTGCCAGCAGTTACTCGGGCCTGCAATCCTACGAGCAGTACTTC	CASSYSGLQSYEQYF
TRBD1	TRBV19	TRBJ1-5	-	TGTGCCAGTAGTATCTACGGACAGGGTTCCAGTCAGCCCCAGCATTTT	CASSIYGQGSSQPQHF
-	TRBV18	TRBJ1-1	-	TGTGCCAGCTCACCACCGCCAGGGTGGAACACTGAAGCTTTCTTT	CASSPPPGWNTEAFF
TRBD2	TRBV9	TRBJ2-5	-	TGTGCCAGCAGCGCAGGACTAGCGGGGGGCCAAGAGACCCAGTACTTC	CASSAGLAGGQETQYF
TRBD2	TRBV7-3	TRBJ2-1	-	TGTGCCAGCAGCTTATTAGCGGGGGGCTACAATGAGCAGTTCTTC	CASSLLAGGYNEQFF
-	TRBV7-9	TRBJ1-2	-	TGTGCCAGCAGCTTAGCGATGGGAACTCAGGGCGGCTACACCTTC	CASSLAMGTQGGYTF
-	TRBV11-2	TRBJ2-2	-	TGTGCCAGCAGCGCGACAGGATGGGTGAAGTCCGGGGAGCTGTTTTTT	CASSATGWVKSGELFF
-	TRBV20-1	TRBJ2-1	-	TGCAGTGCTAGGGAGGATGAGCAGTTCTTC	CSAREDEQFF
TRBD2	TRBV11-2	TRBJ2-3	-	TGTGCCAGCAGCCGGGACTACCAAATCCCACTAGATACGCAGTATTTT	CASSRDYQIPLDTQYF
TRBD1	TRBV18	TRBJ1-2	once	TGTGCCAGCTCAAGTGGACAGGGAGTCGACGGCTACACCTTC	CASSSGQGVDGYTF
-	TRBV6-6	TRBJ1-4	-	TGTGCCAGCAGTTTATGGGAGGATGAAAAACTGTTTTTT	CASSLWEDEKLFF
-	TRBV4-1	TRBJ1-2	-	TGCGCCAGCAGCCAAGATTTCCGAAGCCTTGCGGGGCAGGGCTATGGCTACACCTTC	CASSQDFRSLAGQGYGYTF
TRBD1	TRBV6-1	TRBJ2-7	-	TGTGCCAGCAGTGCCTGGACAGGGGACTACGAGCAGTACTTC	CASSAWTGDYEQYF
-	TRBV23-1	TRBJ1-4	few	TGCGCCAGCATTCCGGGGGGGGAAAAACTGTTTTTT	CASIPGGEKLFF
TRBD1	TRBV25-1	TRBJ1-2	-	TGTGCCAGCAGGGACAGGAACCCTAACTATGGCTACACCTTC	CASRDRNPNYGYTF
TRBD2	TRBV27	TRBJ2-1	-	TGTGCCAGCAGTTTAGCCGGGACTAGCTCCTACAATGAGCAGTTCTTC	CASSLAGTSSYNEQFF
TRBD2	TRBV5-1	TRBJ2-3	-	TGCGCCAGCAGCTTGGTTCCTAGCGGGGGGGGGACAGATACGCAGTATTTT	CASSLVPSGGGTDTQYF
TRBD2	TRBV6-1	TRBJ2-3	-	TGTGCCAGCAGTGAAAGGCTAGCGGGTAGCACAGATACGCAGTATTTT	CASSERLAGSTDTQYF
TRBD1	TRBV6-6	TRBJ1-1	-	TGTGCCAGCAGTTACAGACAGGGGGGCGAAGCTTTCTTT	CASSYRQGGEAFF
TRBD2	TRBV11-3	TRBJ2-1	-	TGTGCCAGCAGCTTAGTCCGGACTAGCGGGGGGCCCCACAATGAGCAGTTCTTC	CASSLVRTSGGPHNEQFF
TRBD1	TRBV7-6	TRBJ2-1	-	TGTGCCAGCAGCTTCGACAGGGGGCCGTACAATGAGCAGTTCTTC	CASSFDRGPYNEQFF
TRBD1	TRBV29-1	TRBJ2-7	few	TGCAGCGTTACCTCCGGGACAGGGGACGAGCAGTACTTC	CSVTSGTGDEQYF
TRBD2	TRBV6-5	TRBJ2-1	-	TGTGCCAGCAGGCGACTAGCGGGGGTCAACAATGAGCAGTTCTTC	CASRRLAGVNNEQFF
TRBD1	TRBV7-6	TRBJ1-1	-	TGTGCCAGCAGCCACCCCGGACAGGGGGCGGGAACTGAAGCTTTCTTT	CASSHPGQGAGTEAFF
-	TRBV2	TRBJ1-1	-	TGTGCCAGCAGTGTCGAGGACACTGAAGCTTTCTTT	CASSVEDTEAFF
TRBD1	TRBV10-3	TRBJ1-4	-	TGTGCCATCAGTGAGCAGGGGGTCGAAAAACTGTTTTTT	CAISEQGVEKLFF
-	TRBV2	TRBJ2-5	-	TGTGCCGGCGGGACTTTTCAAGAGACCCAGTACTTC	CAGGTFQETQYF
-	TRBV5-6	TRBJ1-5	-	TGTGCCAGCAGCTCCACAGGGCATGGCGATCAGCCCCAGCATTTT	CASSSTGHGDQPQHF
-	TRBV11-2	TRBJ2-1	-	TGTGCCAGCAGCTTATACCTAGGCGCCTACAATGAGCAGTTCTTC	CASSLYLGAYNEQFF
-	TRBV21-1	TRBJ1-5	-	TGTGCCAGCAGCCCTCTTGACGGAGGCCCCAATCAGCCCCAGCATTTT	CASSPLDGGPNQPQHF
-	TRBV6-4	TRBJ1-1	-	TGTGCCAGCAGTGAGAGTGGGAACACTGAAGCTTTCTTT	CASSESGNTEAFF
TRBD1	TRBV4-3	TRBJ2-1	-	TGCGCCAGCAGCCATCTACAGGGGGATGAGCAGTTCTTC	CASSHLQGDEQFF
TRBD1	TRBV18	TRBJ1-6	-	TGTGCCAGCTCAACGACAGGGGAAAATAATTCACCCCTCCACTTT	CASSTTGENNSPLHF
-	TRBV7-9	TRBJ1-1	-	TGTGCCAGCAGCTTGTCGGACAGAACGAACACTGAAGCTTTCTTT	CASSLSDRTNTEAFF
-	TRBV11-3	TRBJ1-1	many	TGTGCCAGCAGCTACCAGGACAGTTCTGAAGCTTTCTTT	CASSYQDSSEAFF
-	TRBV25-1	TRBJ2-3	-	TGTGCCAGCAGTGAAGCGGGTTGGTCAGATACGCAGTATTTT	CASSEAGWSDTQYF
-	TRBV30	TRBJ2-7	-	TGTGCCTGGAGTGCCCAGGGATACGAGCAGTACTTC	CAWSAQGYEQYF